This is a list of T cell receptor beta chains from one sample in a study of blood T cell repertoires in COVID-19. Profiling relied on immunoSEQ multiplex PCR, and the TCRdb table lists in-frame clones only, not all of them. This table has 95,000 to 120,000 clones, just over 85% appearing once. The source material was peripheral blood. These receptors were collected from a human donor in a cohort sampled during active COVID-19. CDR3s include the opening cysteine and the closing phenylalanine or tryptophan. Not every row has a clone size; where given, it reads once, few, many or a size class.

V: TRBV6-6; J: TRBJ2-7; length: 13; size: NA; CDR3: CASSQDRSYEQYF
V: TRBV14; J: TRBJ1-2; length: 15; size: NA; CDR3: CASSRPGGNGYGYTF
V: TRBV4-1; J: TRBJ2-7; length: 15; size: NA; CDR3: CASSQEAGRYYEQYF
V: TRBV5-1; J: TRBJ2-5; length: 15; size: NA; CDR3: CASSWGQSVQETQYF
V: TRBV3-1/TRBV3-2; J: TRBJ1-1; length: 14; size: NA; CDR3: CASSLGHGNTEAFF
V: TRBV15; J: TRBJ1-3; length: 17; size: once; CDR3: CATRTGSGVDAGNTIYF
V: TRBV12-3/TRBV12-4; J: TRBJ1-1; length: 13; size: NA; CDR3: CASSRGVVPEAFF
V: TRBV11-2; J: TRBJ2-1; length: 16; size: NA; CDR3: CASRYRGSGADNEQFF
V: TRBV15; J: TRBJ1-3; length: 15; size: NA; CDR3: CATSRGTNSGNTIYF
V: TRBV7-6; J: TRBJ2-1; length: 15; size: NA; CDR3: CASSLASEQNSEQFF
V: TRBV5-4; J: TRBJ2-1; length: 13; size: NA; CDR3: CASSFLGGTDQFF
V: TRBV5-4; J: TRBJ2-1; length: 15; size: NA; CDR3: CASSFRDRGLNEQFF
V: TRBV27; J: TRBJ2-5; length: 16; size: NA; CDR3: CASSSGLAGAGETQYF
V: TRBV2; J: TRBJ2-2; length: 14; size: NA; CDR3: CASRAQQGTGELFF
V: TRBV4-1; J: TRBJ2-7; length: 13; size: NA; CDR3: CASSQGQGWEQYF
V: TRBV29-1; J: TRBJ2-5; length: 13; size: NA; CDR3: CSGQTSGSETQYF
V: TRBV18; J: TRBJ2-1; length: 18; size: NA; CDR3: CASSPRSQTSGTYNEQFF
V: TRBV19; J: TRBJ2-7; length: 14; size: once; CDR3: CASSIEGAIYEQYF
V: TRBV9; J: TRBJ2-1; length: 15; size: NA; CDR3: CASSVGAGGYNEQFF
V: TRBV5-6; J: TRBJ1-2; length: 13; size: NA; CDR3: CASSLKGIYGYTF
V: TRBV6-5; J: TRBJ2-2; length: 14; size: NA; CDR3: CASTLAANTGELFF
V: TRBV2; J: TRBJ1-5; length: 15; size: once; CDR3: CASSEGEGLGQPQHF
V: TRBV5-6; J: TRBJ2-1; length: 15; size: NA; CDR3: CASSLSGGSYNEQFF
V: TRBV2; J: TRBJ1-2; length: 14; size: once; CDR3: CASGRTGLDYGYTF
V: TRBV18; J: TRBJ2-1; length: 14; size: once; CDR3: CASSRGTAPNEQFF
V: TRBV3-1/TRBV3-2; J: TRBJ2-1; length: 15; size: NA; CDR3: CASSQDSGVRNEQFF
V: TRBV30; J: TRBJ1-1; length: 12; size: NA; CDR3: CAWRYQDTEAFF
V: TRBV7-9; J: TRBJ2-7; length: 15; size: NA; CDR3: CASSSWTLTPYEQYF
V: TRBV19; J: TRBJ1-6; length: 13; size: NA; CDR3: CASHSGGDSPLHF
V: TRBV6-2/TRBV6-3; J: TRBJ1-1; length: 13; size: NA; CDR3: CASSLTLNTEAFF
V: TRBV7-9; J: TRBJ1-6; length: 12; size: NA; CDR3: CASSSRLEPLHF
V: TRBV6-1; J: TRBJ1-2; length: 14; size: few; CDR3: CASREGGFGYGYTF
V: TRBV5-6; J: TRBJ1-4; length: 15; size: once; CDR3: CASSPQGATNEKLFF
V: TRBV28; J: TRBJ2-7; length: 12; size: NA; CDR3: CASRQGIHEQYF
V: TRBV25-1; J: TRBJ2-3; length: 16; size: few; CDR3: CASSESGEESTDTQYF
V: TRBV28; J: TRBJ1-5; length: 15; size: NA; CDR3: CASSPIKGRNQPQHF
V: TRBV5-1; J: TRBJ1-1; length: 14; size: NA; CDR3: CASSLFGGFTEAFF
V: TRBV6-5; J: TRBJ1-1; length: 14; size: NA; CDR3: CASSYRGGHTEAFF
V: TRBV20-1; J: TRBJ1-2; length: 12; size: NA; CDR3: CSASRGVGDYTF
V: TRBV19; J: TRBJ1-2; length: 15; size: NA; CDR3: CASQLGTLANYGYTF
V: TRBV11-3; J: TRBJ2-5; length: 16; size: NA; CDR3: CASSLGHGGLQETQYF
V: TRBV7-3; J: TRBJ2-1; length: 15; size: NA; CDR3: CASSSIAGAGNEQFF